Shown below are 4 T cell receptor beta chains from a single sample sequenced in a study of T cells in Graves' hyperthyroidism and ophthalmopathy. RNA transcripts provided the source from which TCR beta CDR3 regions were amplified. First-round RT-PCR targeting the TCR CDR3 was performed with the HTBI primer set. TCRdb reanalysed the multiplex PCR reads using MiXCR and keeps one entry per CDR3 protein. Of approximately 700,000 distinct CDR3 sequences in the sample, just under 45% were seen once. Specimen: peripheral blood or thyroid tissue (not recorded which). These receptors came from an adult man with Graves' disease, either hyperthyroidism or ophthalmopathy (not recorded which).

This chain joins TRBV6-6 and TRBJ2-3, with 8 bases that match TRBD2. In germline, CDR1 is MNHNY, CDR2 SVGAGI (reference sequence). This CDR3 spans 14 amino acids. V shed 5 bases and J 5 bases; nucleotides not matched to a gene: 6. CDR3 sequence: CASSERGTRDTQYF. Written as DNA, the CDR3 is TGTGCCAGCAGTGAAAGGGGGACTAGAGATACGCAGTATTTT.

A word on this clonotype: Compared with germline, one end of the junction differs, possibly owing to a read error. The J gene is TRBJ2-7, the V gene TRBV11-2; TRBD1 might be the D (6 bases). Germline-derived CDR1 and CDR2 are SGHAT and FQNNGV. The CDR3 consists of 14 residues. CDR3 in DNA: TGCGCCAGCAGCCGGACAGTGTTATCCTACGAGCAGTACTTC. Its translation is CASSRTVLSYEQYF.

This clonotype appeared a few times. This chain joins TRBV7-2 and TRBJ2-2; D is undetermined. In germline, CDR1 is SGHTA, CDR2 FQGNSA. The CDR3 is 15 amino acids. Between the trimmed V and J ends, which lost 5 bases and 5 bases, there was a span of 15 bases. CDR3 bases: TGTGCCAGCAGCCGTGTGGGGTCCCGGACCGGGGAGCTGTTTTTT. Translation: CASSRVGSRTGELFF.

This clonotype was seen a handful of times. The chain carries TRBV7-9 and TRBJ1-6, with D unclear. Trimming pared 3 bases from V and 7 bases from J, leaving 7 bases between. Germline V gene lookup returns CDR1 SEHNR and CDR2 FQNEAQ (reference sequence). The CDR3 runs 13 residues. The CDR3 sequence is CASSFFGNSPLHF. CDR3 nucleotides: TGTGCCAGCAGCTTCTTCGGGAATTCACCCCTCCACTTT.